The 4 T cell receptor beta chains presented below share a single source sample, sequenced in a study of beta chain features in type 1 diabetes. Expressed TCRB transcripts were sequenced after all isolated RNA was converted to cDNA. Sequencing used immunoSEQ multiplex PCR; TCRdb keeps in-frame clones, though not all of them. Altogether roughly 300,000 clones are present, 6.5% to 10% being singletons, with the ten largest covering around 0.44%. Input material: central memory CD4+ T cells from blood. These receptors were taken from a young woman in good health.

A few counts support this clone. The chain joins TRBV5-1 to TRBJ1-1; D gene uncertain. V lost 4 bases and J 3 bases, leaving 10 bases between the germline ends. The V gene's germline CDR1 is SGHRS and CDR2 YFSETQ. There are 13 residues in the CDR3. This CDR3 reads CASSLNWDTEAFF. The CDR3 coding sequence is TGCGCCAGCAGCCTGAATTGGGACACTGAAGCTTTCTTT.

This chain joins TRBV19 and TRBJ2-5; 9 bases align to TRBD2. This CDR3 has 14 amino acids. The germline V gene has CDR1 LNHDA and CDR2 SQIVND (reference sequence). With 7 bases clipped from V and 1 base from J, the junction kept 4 bases outside the gene matches. As DNA, the CDR3 is TGTGCCAGTAATGGCGGGAGGGGCCAAGAGACCCAGTACTTC. Protein: CASNGGRGQETQYF.

This chain connects TRBV29-1 to TRBJ2-1; 8 nucleotides line up with TRBD1. The CDR3 has 13 residues. Germline V gives CDR1 SQVTM, CDR2 ANQGSEA. V lost 3 bases to trimming and J lost 7 bases; unmatched junction nucleotides: 5. As DNA, the CDR3 is TGCAGCGTTGACAGGGGGCGCATTAATGAGCAGTTCTTC. The encoded protein is CSVDRGRINEQFF.

This clone was found a few times. The rearrangement uses TRBV7-2 and TRBJ2-7, with 8 bases identical to TRBD2. The V segment lost 4 bases and the J segment 11 bases; nucleotides outside the gene matches: 10. The CDR3 runs 13 residues. CDR1 and CDR2 (germline): SGHTA, FQGNSA. CDR3: CASSSISGNGEYF. In nucleotides, the CDR3 is TGTGCCAGCAGCTCCATTAGCGGGAACGGGGAGTACTTC.